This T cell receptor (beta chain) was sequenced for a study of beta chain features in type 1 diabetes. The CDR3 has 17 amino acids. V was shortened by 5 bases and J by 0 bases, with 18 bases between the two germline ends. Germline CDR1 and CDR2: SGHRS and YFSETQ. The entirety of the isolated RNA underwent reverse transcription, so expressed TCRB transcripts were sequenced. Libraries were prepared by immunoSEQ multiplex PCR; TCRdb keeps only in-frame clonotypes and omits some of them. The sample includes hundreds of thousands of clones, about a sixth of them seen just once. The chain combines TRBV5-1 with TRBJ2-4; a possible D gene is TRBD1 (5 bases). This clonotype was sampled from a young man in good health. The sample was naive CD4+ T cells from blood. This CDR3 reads CASSSSGHPLAKNIQYF. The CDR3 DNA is TGCGCCAGCAGTTCGTCTGGACATCCTCTAGCCAAAAACATTCAGTACTTC.